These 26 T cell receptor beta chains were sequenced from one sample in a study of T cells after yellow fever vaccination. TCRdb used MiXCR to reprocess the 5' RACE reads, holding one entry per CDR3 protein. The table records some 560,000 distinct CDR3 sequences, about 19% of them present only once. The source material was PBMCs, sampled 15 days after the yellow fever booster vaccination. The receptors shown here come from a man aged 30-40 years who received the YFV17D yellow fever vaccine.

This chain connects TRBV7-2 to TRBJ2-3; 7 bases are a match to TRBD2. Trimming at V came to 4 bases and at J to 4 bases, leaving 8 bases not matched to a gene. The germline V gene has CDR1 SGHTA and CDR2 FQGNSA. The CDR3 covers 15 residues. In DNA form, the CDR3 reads TGTGCCAGCAGCTCCACGCGACTAGCCGCAGATACGCAGTATTTT. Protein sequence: CASSSTRLAADTQYF.

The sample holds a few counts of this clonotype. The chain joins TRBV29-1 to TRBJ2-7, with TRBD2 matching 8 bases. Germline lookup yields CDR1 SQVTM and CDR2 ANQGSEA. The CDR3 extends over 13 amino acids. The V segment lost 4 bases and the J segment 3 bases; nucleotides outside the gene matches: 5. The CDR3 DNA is TGCAGCGTTGTTGTGGCGGGAGGCTACGAGCAGTACTTC. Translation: CSVVVAGGYEQYF.

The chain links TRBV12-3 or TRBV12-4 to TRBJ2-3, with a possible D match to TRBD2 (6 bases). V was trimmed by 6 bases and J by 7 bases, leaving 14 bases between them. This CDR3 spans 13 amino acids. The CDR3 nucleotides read TGTGCCAGCAGGCCCGGAGGGGCTCATACGCAGTATTTT. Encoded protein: CASRPGGAHTQYF.

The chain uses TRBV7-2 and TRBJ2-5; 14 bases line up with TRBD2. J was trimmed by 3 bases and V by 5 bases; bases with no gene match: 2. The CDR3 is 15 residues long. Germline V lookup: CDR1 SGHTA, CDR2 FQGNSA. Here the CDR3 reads CASSPTSGREETQYF. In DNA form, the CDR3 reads TGTGCCAGCAGCCCGACTAGCGGGAGGGAAGAGACCCAGTACTTC.

CDR3 bases: TGCAGTGCTAGGGCGGGGGCACACAATGAGCAGTTCTTC. It yields the protein CSARAGAHNEQFF. The rearrangement uses TRBV20-1 and TRBJ2-1, with D maybe TRBD2 (7 bases). CDR1 is DFQATT, CDR2 SNEGSKA, per germline (reference sequence). CDR3 size: 13 residues. Trimming pared 3 bases from V and 5 bases from J, leaving 11 bases between.

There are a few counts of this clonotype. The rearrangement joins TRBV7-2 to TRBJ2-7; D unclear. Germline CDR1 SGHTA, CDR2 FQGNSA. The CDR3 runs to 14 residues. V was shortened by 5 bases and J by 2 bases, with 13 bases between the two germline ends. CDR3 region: CASSPPAYPYEQYF. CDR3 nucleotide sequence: TGTGCCAGCAGCCCGCCAGCATACCCCTACGAGCAGTACTTC.

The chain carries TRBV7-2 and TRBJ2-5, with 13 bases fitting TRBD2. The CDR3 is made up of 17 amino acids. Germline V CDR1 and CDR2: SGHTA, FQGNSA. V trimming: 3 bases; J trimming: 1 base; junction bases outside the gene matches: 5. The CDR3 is CASSLTRLAGGQETQYF. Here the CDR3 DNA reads TGTGCCAGCAGCTTGACGAGACTAGCGGGAGGCCAAGAGACCCAGTACTTC.

CDR3 protein: CAQILAGGPQTQYF. Here the CDR3 DNA reads TGTGCCCAAATCTTAGCGGGAGGGCCCCAGACCCAGTACTTC. V usage is TRBV30 and J usage is TRBJ2-5, with 11 bases identical to TRBD2. Germline V gene data show CDR1 as GTSNPN and CDR2 as SVGIG (reference sequence). The CDR3 sequence is 14 residues long. The V segment lost 8 bases and the J segment 6 bases; nucleotides outside the gene matches: 11.

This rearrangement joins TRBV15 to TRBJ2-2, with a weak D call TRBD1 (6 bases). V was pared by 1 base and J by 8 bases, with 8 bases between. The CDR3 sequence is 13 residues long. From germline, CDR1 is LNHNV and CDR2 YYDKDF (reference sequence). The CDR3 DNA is TGTGCCACCAGCAGAGGGACAGTAGGGGAGCTGTTTTTT. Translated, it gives CATSRGTVGELFF.

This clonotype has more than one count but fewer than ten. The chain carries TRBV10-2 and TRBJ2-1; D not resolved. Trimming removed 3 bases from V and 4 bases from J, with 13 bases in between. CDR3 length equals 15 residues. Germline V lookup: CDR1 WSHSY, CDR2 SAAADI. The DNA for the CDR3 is TGCGCCAGCAGTGACTTGGGCGGCTCATACAATGAGCAGTTCTTC. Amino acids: CASSDLGGSYNEQFF.

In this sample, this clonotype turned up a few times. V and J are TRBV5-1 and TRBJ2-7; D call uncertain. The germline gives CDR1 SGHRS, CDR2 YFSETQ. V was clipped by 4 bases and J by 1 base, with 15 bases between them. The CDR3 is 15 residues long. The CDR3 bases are TGCGCCAGCAGCCCGACTGACAAGGGATCCTACGAGCAGTACTTC. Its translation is CASSPTDKGSYEQYF. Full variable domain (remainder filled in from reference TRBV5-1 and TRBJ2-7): KAGVTQTPRYLIKTRGQQVTLSCSPISGHRSVSWYQQTPGQGLQFLFEYFSETQRNKGNFPGRFSGRQFSNSRSEMNVSTLELGDSALYLCASSPTDKGSYEQYFGPGTRLTVT.

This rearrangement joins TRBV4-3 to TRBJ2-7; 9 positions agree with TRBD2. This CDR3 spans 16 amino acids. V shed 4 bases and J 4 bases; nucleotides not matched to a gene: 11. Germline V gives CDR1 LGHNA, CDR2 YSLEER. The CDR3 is CASSPAEGLAVYEQYF. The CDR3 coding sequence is TGCGCCAGCAGCCCCGCTGAGGGACTAGCAGTTTACGAGCAGTACTTC.

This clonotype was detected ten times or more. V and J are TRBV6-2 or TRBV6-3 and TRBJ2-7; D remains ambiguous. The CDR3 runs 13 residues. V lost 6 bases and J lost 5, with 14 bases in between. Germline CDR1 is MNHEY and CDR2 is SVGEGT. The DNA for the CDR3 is TGTGCCAGCAGAGTATCCGCCCTACACGAGCAGTACTTC. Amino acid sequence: CASRVSALHEQYF.

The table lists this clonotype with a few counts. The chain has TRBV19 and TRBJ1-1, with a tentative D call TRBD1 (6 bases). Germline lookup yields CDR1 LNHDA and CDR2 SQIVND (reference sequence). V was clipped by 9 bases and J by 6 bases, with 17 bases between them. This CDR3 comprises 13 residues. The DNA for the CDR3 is TGTGCCAGCATGAAACAGGGCCACGCTGAAGCTTTCTTT. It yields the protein CASMKQGHAEAFF.

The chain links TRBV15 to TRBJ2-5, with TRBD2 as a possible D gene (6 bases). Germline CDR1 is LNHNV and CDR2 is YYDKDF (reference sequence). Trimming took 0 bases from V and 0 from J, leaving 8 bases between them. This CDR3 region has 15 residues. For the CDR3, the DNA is TGTGCCACCAGCAGAGATACTAGCTACCAAGAGACCCAGTACTTC. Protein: CATSRDTSYQETQYF.

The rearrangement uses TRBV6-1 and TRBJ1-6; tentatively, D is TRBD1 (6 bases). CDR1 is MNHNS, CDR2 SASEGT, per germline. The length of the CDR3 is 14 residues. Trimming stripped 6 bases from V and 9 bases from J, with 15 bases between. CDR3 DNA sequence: TGTGCCAGCAGCCCAGGGGAAGTTCGTTCACCCCTCCACTTT. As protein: CASSPGEVRSPLHF.

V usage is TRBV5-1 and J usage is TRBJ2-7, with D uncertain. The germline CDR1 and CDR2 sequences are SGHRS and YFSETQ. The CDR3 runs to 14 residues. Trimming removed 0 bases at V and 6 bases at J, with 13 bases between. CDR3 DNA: TGCGCCAGCAGCTTGGCCGGTGGGGTTCGCGAGCAGTACTTC. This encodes CASSLAGGVREQYF.

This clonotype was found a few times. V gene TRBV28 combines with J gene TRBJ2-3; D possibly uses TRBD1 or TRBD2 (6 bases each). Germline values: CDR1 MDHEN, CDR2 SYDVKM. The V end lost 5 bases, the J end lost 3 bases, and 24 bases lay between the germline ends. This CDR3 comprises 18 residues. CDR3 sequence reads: CASSPFFARRGRTDTQYF. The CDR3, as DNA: TGTGCCAGCAGTCCTTTTTTTGCGCGGAGGGGGAGGACAGATACGCAGTATTTT.

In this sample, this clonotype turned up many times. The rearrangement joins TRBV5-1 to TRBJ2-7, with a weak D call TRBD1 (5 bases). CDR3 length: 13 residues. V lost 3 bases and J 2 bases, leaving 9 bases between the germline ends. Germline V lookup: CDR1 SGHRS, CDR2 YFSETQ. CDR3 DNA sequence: TGCGCCAGCAGCTACCCAGGGACCTACGAGCAGTACTTC. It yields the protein CASSYPGTYEQYF.

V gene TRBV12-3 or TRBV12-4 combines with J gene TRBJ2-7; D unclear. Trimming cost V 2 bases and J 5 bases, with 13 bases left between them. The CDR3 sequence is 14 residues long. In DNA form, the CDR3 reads TGTGCCAGCAGTTTACACCAAGCAAAACACGAGCAGTACTTC. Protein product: CASSLHQAKHEQYF.

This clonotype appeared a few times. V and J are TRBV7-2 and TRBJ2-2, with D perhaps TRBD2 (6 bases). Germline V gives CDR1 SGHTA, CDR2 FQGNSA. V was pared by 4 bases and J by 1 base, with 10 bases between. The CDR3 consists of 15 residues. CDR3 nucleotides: TGTGCCAGCAGCTCCTTGGGACTGAACACCGGGGAGCTGTTTTTT. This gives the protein CASSSLGLNTGELFF.

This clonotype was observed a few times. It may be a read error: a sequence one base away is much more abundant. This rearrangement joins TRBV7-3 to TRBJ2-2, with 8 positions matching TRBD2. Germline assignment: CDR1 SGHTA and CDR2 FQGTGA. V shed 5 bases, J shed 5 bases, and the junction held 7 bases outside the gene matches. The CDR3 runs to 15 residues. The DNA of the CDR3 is TGTGCCAGCAGCGTGGGGACTAGTCGAACCGGGGAGCTGTTTTTT. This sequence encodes CASSVGTSRTGELFF.

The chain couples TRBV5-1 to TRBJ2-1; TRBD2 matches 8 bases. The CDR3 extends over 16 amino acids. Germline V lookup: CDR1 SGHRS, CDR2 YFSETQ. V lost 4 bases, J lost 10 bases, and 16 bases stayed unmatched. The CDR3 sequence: CASSRNPGLEALEQFF. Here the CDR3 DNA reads TGCGCCAGCAGCCGAAACCCGGGACTAGAGGCTTTAGAGCAGTTCTTC.

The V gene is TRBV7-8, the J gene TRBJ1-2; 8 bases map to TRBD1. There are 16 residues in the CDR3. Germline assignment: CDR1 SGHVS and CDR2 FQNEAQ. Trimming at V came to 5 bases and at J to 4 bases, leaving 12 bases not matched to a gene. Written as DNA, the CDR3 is TGTGCCAGCAGCCCTAGGCCAGGGGGCTACGGCTATGGCTACACCTTC. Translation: CASSPRPGGYGYGYTF.

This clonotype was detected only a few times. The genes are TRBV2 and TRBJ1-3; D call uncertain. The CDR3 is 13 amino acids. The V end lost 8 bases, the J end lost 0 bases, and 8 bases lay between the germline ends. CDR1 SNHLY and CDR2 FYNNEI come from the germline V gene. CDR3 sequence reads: CASDQSSGNTIYF. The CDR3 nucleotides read TGTGCCAGCGACCAAAGCTCTGGAAACACCATATATTTT.

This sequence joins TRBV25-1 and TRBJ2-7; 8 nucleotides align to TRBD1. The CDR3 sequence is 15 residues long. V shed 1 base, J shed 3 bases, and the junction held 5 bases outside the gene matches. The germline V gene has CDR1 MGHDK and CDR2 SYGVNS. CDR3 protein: CASSELGQAGYEQYF. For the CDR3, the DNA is TGTGCCAGCAGTGAATTGGGACAGGCTGGCTACGAGCAGTACTTC.